A selection of T cell receptor beta chains follows, all from one sample in a study of CD8 T cell repertoires and HIV-1 epitope variants. No cognate antigen is known for these TCRs. Method: immunoSEQ multiplex PCR; TCRdb's copy keeps in-frame clones and lacks some. The table lists about 5,500 clones, about two thirds of them singletons. The sequencing sample was made of cultured CD8+ T cells derived from PBMCs. The receptors here all came from a male donor with HIV. The CDR3 runs from the conserved cysteine through the conserved F or W. A D gene is named only where the DNA matches it firmly. A clone size is listed for some rows: how often the clone was seen (once, few, many), or a class if it is expanded.

>TRBJ2-7|.|TRBV19|.
CASSMGLSYEQYF
TGTGCCAGTAGTATGGGCCTCTCCTACGAGCAGTACTTC
>TRBJ1-5|.|TRBV5-6|.
CASSWGGNQPQHF
TGTGCCAGCAGCTGGGGGGGCAATCAGCCCCAGCATTTT
>TRBJ1-1|TRBD1|TRBV5-1|.
CASRGEGATEAFF
TGCGCCAGCAGGGGGGAGGGGGCAACTGAAGCTTTCTTT
>TRBJ2-2|.|TRBV6-5|once
CASSLNAGARSGELFF
TGTGCCAGCAGTTTGAATGCGGGGGCGCGAAGCGGGGAGCTGTTTTTT
>TRBJ1-1|.|TRBV28|.
CASSSTGIGHTEAFF
TGTGCCAGCAGTTCTACAGGGATCGGGCACACTGAAGCTTTCTTT
>TRBJ1-2|TRBD1|TRBV15|.
CATSRVPDRADAGYTF
TGTGCCACCAGCAGAGTCCCTGACAGGGCCGACGCTGGCTACACCTTC
>TRBJ2-7|.|TRBV29-1|.
CGAVGVDRNEQYF
TGCGGCGCCGTGGGGGTCGATAGGAACGAGCAGTACTTC
>TRBJ2-7|TRBD2|TRBV5-1|few
CASGLAGGPEEQYF
TGCGCCAGCGGCCTAGCGGGAGGGCCTGAGGAGCAGTACTTC
>TRBJ1-1|TRBD1|TRBV28|.
CASAIQGGDTEAFF
TGTGCCAGCGCCATCCAGGGGGGAGACACTGAAGCTTTCTTT
>TRBJ2-5|TRBD2|TRBV5-1|.
CASSLGGLAVQETQYF
TGCGCCAGCAGCTTGGGGGGACTAGCGGTACAAGAGACCCAGTACTTC
>TRBJ2-7|TRBD1|TRBV6-1|.
CASSGTGYEQYF
TGTGCCAGCAGCGGGACAGGCTACGAGCAGTACTTC
>TRBJ2-5|.|TRBV28|once
CASSLSWAASAHRTQYF
TGTGCCAGCAGTTTATCGTGGGCTGCTAGCGCCCATAGGACCCAGTACTTC
>TRBJ2-7|TRBD1|TRBV19|.
CASSPYDRGYEQYF
TGTGCCAGTAGTCCATATGACAGGGGGTACGAGCAGTACTTC
>TRBJ1-4|.|TRBV6-1|once
CASSESELRLFF
TGTGCCAGCAGTGAGTCTGAGCTGCGGCTGTTTTTT
>TRBJ2-7|TRBD1|TRBV5-6|.
CASSWDRAEQYF
TGTGCCAGCAGCTGGGACAGGGCCGAGCAGTACTTC
>TRBJ2-2|TRBD1|TRBV14|.
CASTGTENTGELFF
TGTGCCAGCACCGGGACAGAGAACACCGGGGAGCTGTTTTTT
>TRBJ2-2|TRBD1|TRBV2|.
CASSEDWAGGGGELFF
TGTGCCAGCAGTGAAGATTGGGCAGGGGGTGGCGGGGAGCTGTTTTTT
>TRBJ1-2|TRBD1|TRBV6-5|once
CASGRTGEGYGYTF
TGTGCCAGCGGGCGGACAGGGGAAGGGTATGGCTACACCTTC
>TRBJ2-2|.|TRBV19|.
CASSGGRPGELFF
TGTGCCAGTAGTGGGGGGCGCCCCGGGGAGCTGTTTTTT
>TRBJ2-3|.|TRBV5-4|.
CASSLSAGAPDTQYF
TGTGCCAGCAGCTTGTCGGCGGGGGCACCAGATACGCAGTATTTT
>TRBJ1-2|.|TRBV5-3|.
CAHGQGEVNGYTF
TGTGCCCACGGGCAGGGTGAGGTTAATGGCTACACCTTC
>TRBJ1-1|.|TRBV25-1|few
CASSEGGTEAFF
TGTGCCAGCAGTGAAGGGGGGACTGAAGCTTTCTTT